This T cell receptor (beta chain) was observed in a study of CD8+ T cells in alopecia areata. Treatment denoted: oral pan-JAK inhibitor, 5-10 mg twice daily. The length of the CDR3 is 17 residues. Germline-derived CDR1 and CDR2 are GTSNPN and SVGIG (reference sequence). The V segment lost 0 bases and the J segment 6 bases; nucleotides outside the gene matches: 15. The authors extracted RNA and reverse transcribed it into cDNA as the sequencing template. Repertoires were generated with immunoSEQ multiplex PCR, while TCRdb's copy carries only in-frame clones and drops some. The table has approximately 180,000 clones, 50% to 75% seen once; the top ten hold roughly 17%.

The specimen was CD4+ T cells sorted from blood, collected at approximately week 60, from a patient treated with tofacitinib. The chain employs TRBV30 and TRBJ1-1; 8 bases align to TRBD1. This TCR derives from a human donor with alopecia areata. DNA of the CDR3: TGTGCCTGGAGTGTACTCCCGCAGGGGGCCCGTAATCCTGAAGCTTTCTTT. It is translated as CAWSVLPQGARNPEAFF.